This T cell receptor (beta chain) was captured by sequencing in a study of OX40 agonist ivuxolimab in advanced cancers. Broader study findings: Averaging showed that CD8+ T cells had more expanded clones than CD4+ did.

The table came from immunoSEQ multiplex PCR; TCRdb's copy has only in-frame clones and leaves some out. The sample carries tens of thousands of clones, around 87% recorded once. This CDR3 has 11 amino acids. V lost 6 bases and J lost 4, with 7 bases in between. Germline CDR1 SNHLY, CDR2 FYNNEI. Notes on this clone: Antigen specificity is unknown.

The sequencing here drew on CD4+ or CD8+ T cells sorted from blood, taken in a trial of the OX40 agonist ivuxolimab. V gene TRBV2 combines with J gene TRBJ2-7; D is ambiguous. This clonotype was obtained from an adult with an advanced solid tumor such as melanoma, head and neck, liver or kidney cancer. This CDR3 is CASRFGYEQYF. The CDR3 nucleotides read TGTGCCAGCAGATTTGGGTACGAGCAGTACTTC.